A selection of T cell receptor beta chains follows, all from one sample in a study of OX40 agonist ivuxolimab in advanced cancers. Sequencing was performed with immunoSEQ multiplex PCR; in TCRdb, only in-frame clones are kept and a portion is missing. The sample lists over 75,000 clones, just over 90% seen once, with 0.43% in the top ten. The starting material was CD4+ or CD8+ T cells sorted from blood, obtained in a trial of the OX40 agonist ivuxolimab. The source is an adult with an advanced solid tumor such as melanoma, head and neck, liver or kidney cancer. The conserved cysteine and the conserved F or W are not part of the CDR3 here.

TRBV6-1,TRBJ1-6,ASSDRSLPLH
TRBV6-1,TRBJ2-7,ASSESGLAGEQY
TRBV6-5,TRBJ1-1,ATSRQGLGNTEAF
TRBV2,TRBJ2-7,ASSEQGPSEYEQY
TRBV15,TRBJ1-1,ATSSGEENTEAF
TRBV18,TRBJ1-1,ASSPRLGQKNTEAF
TRBV27,TRBJ1-1,ASKLDNAGTEAF
TRBV10-1,TRBJ2-3,ASSEEASGRRGTQY
TRBV11-3,TRBJ1-5,ASSSGHDQPQH
TRBV2,TRBJ2-1,ASSDDLNEQF
TRBV5-1,TRBJ2-5,ASSLVLRGQGETQY
TRBV5-6,TRBJ1-2,ASSFLVTYT
TRBV28,TRBJ2-1,ASTPWGKDNEQF
TRBV25-1,TRBJ1-1,ASSGSYRGTEAF
TRBV15,TRBJ2-3,ATSRERLAGGSRPDTQY
TRBV11-2,TRBJ1-2,ASSLGTGHNYGGT
TRBV5-5,TRBJ1-1,ASSTQLLNTEAF
TRBV7-9,TRBJ2-3,ASSMPPLDTQY
TRBV5-1,TRBJ2-1,ASSSTSGGSYNEQF
TRBV28,TRBJ2-7,ASQRDPPSEQY
TRBV6-1,TRBJ1-5,ASSLQPYSNQPQH
TRBV9,TRBJ1-4,ASSVGWSTNEKLF
TRBV10-1,TRBJ2-3,ASSESGSDTQY
TRBV4-3,TRBJ2-7,ASSQDPSSGATSYEQY
TRBV28,-,ASSLINEQY